The 18 T cell receptor beta chains reported below all come from one sample, sequenced in a study of T cells in Graves' hyperthyroidism and ophthalmopathy. It was RNA transcripts that yielded the amplified TCR beta CDR3 regions. The HTBI primer set was used in a first-round RT-PCR of the TCR CDR3. TCRdb itself ran the multiplex PCR reads through MiXCR, one entry per CDR3 protein. The sample holds around 400,000 distinct CDR3 sequences, roughly 15% seen once. Input material: blood. The source is a woman aged 60-75 years with Graves' ophthalmopathy.

This sequence joins TRBV7-2 and TRBJ2-7, with a possible D match to TRBD2 (6 bases). Between the trimmed V and J ends, which lost 3 bases and 5 bases, there was a span of 14 bases. This CDR3 region has 14 residues. The V gene's germline CDR1 is SGHTA and CDR2 FQGNSA. Here the CDR3 reads CASSLGGNINEQYF. In DNA form, the CDR3 reads TGTGCCAGCAGCTTGGGCGGGAATATCAACGAGCAGTACTTC.

This clonotype occurred many times. V usage is TRBV7-9 and J usage is TRBJ2-3, with D possibly being TRBD2 (5 bases). Between the trimmed V and J ends, which lost 8 bases and 3 bases, there was a span of 15 bases. The CDR3 spans 14 residues. From germline, CDR1 is SEHNR and CDR2 FQNEAQ (reference sequence). DNA for the CDR3: TGTGCCAGCCGTCTTGGAGGAGGTACAGATACGCAGTATTTT. It specifies CASRLGGGTDTQYF. Supplemented by reference TRBV7-9 and TRBJ2-3, the full variable domain reads DTGVSQNPRHKITKRGQNVTFRCDPISEHNRLYWYRQTLGQGPEFLTYFQNEAQLEKSRLLSDRFSAERPKGSFSTLEIQRTEQGDSAMYLCASRLGGGTDTQYFGPGTRLTVL.

This clonotype is medium-sized (0.01 to 0.1%) in the sample. The gene calls are TRBV12-3 or TRBV12-4 and TRBJ2-1, with 10 bases fitting TRBD2. There are 13 residues in the CDR3. With V trimmed by 5 bases and J by 9 bases, 4 bases remained unmatched. Written as DNA, the CDR3 is TGTGCCAGCAGTCCGGGACTAGCGATTGAGCAGTTCTTC. This gives the protein CASSPGLAIEQFF.

This clonotype was detected many times. The chain joins TRBV5-4 to TRBJ2-1; TRBD1 or TRBD2 may be the D gene (5 bases each). CDR3 size: 13 residues. The V end lost 4 bases, the J end lost 4 bases, and 9 bases lay between the germline ends. Looked up from germline, CDR1 is SGHNT and CDR2 is YYREEE (reference sequence). The CDR3 protein is CASSGDLYNEQFF. Here the CDR3 DNA reads TGTGCCAGCAGCGGGGACCTATACAATGAGCAGTTCTTC.

The chain recombines TRBV4-2 with TRBJ2-1; 8 bases line up with TRBD2. The V gene end was trimmed by 2 bases and the J gene end by 7 bases; junction bases not matched to a gene: 16. The germline gives CDR1 LGHNA, CDR2 YNFKEQ. The CDR3 sequence is 18 residues long. CDR3 sequence: CASSQSSGGLGFRNEQFF. CDR3 bases: TGTGCCAGCAGCCAAAGTTCCGGGGGACTAGGATTTCGGAATGAGCAGTTCTTC.

This clonotype came up many times. This chain links TRBV2 with TRBJ2-1; 7 bases match TRBD2. Trimming removed 4 bases from V and 5 bases from J; junction bases left unmatched: 5. CDR3 length: 14 amino acids. Germline CDR1 and CDR2: SNHLY and FYNNEI. The DNA for the CDR3 is TGTGCCAGCAGTGTCTGGGCGGGAGACAATGAGCAGTTCTTC. Its translation: CASSVWAGDNEQFF.

This clonotype was found many times. This chain connects TRBV28 to TRBJ2-5; TRBD2 might be the D (5 bases). The germline V and J ends were trimmed by 3 bases and 0 bases, with 8 bases remaining between them. Per germline, CDR1 MDHEN and CDR2 SYDVKM. This CDR3 region has 14 residues. The CDR3 nucleotides read TGTGCCAGCAGTTTGTCGGGGTACCAAGAGACCCAGTACTTC. This sequence encodes CASSLSGYQETQYF.

This clonotype was picked up a small number of times. V gene TRBV6-1 combines with J gene TRBJ2-1, with a possible D match to TRBD1 (6 bases). Trimming took off 5 bases at V and 3 bases at J, with 26 bases between the two ends. The CDR3 contains 19 residues. Germline lookup yields CDR1 MNHNS and CDR2 SASEGT. For the CDR3, the DNA is TGTGCCAGCAGTACCCAAGGCCGGACAGAAAGAGACATCTACAATGAGCAGTTCTTC. Protein sequence: CASSTQGRTERDIYNEQFF.

Of note for this clonotype: Since a much larger clone is just one base distant, this may be a read error. This chain uses TRBV2 with TRBJ1-1, with D unclear. This CDR3 is built from 13 residues. Germline CDR1 and CDR2: SNHLY and FYNNEI. The CDR3 here is CAGSERQQTEAFF. DNA of the CDR3: TGTGCCGGCAGTGAACGTCAACAGACTGAAGCTTTCTTT.

This clonotype turned up a few times. CDR3 protein: CSARGGGRRNQPQHF. DNA for the CDR3: TGCAGTGCTAGGGGTGGGGGGCGTAGAAATCAGCCCCAGCATTTT. V gene TRBV20-1 combines with J gene TRBJ1-5; TRBD1 might be the D (6 bases). Trimming stripped 3 bases from V and 4 bases from J, with 16 bases between. The CDR3 sequence is 15 residues long. CDR1 is DFQATT and CDR2 is SNEGSKA in the germline V gene (reference sequence).

CDR3 DNA sequence: TGTGCCAGCAGTTCAGATGGCGGGACAGGACAGGAAAAACTGTTTTTT. This translates into CASSSDGGTGQEKLFF. The chain recombines TRBV28 with TRBJ1-4, with 8 bases that match TRBD1. V trimming: 4 bases; J trimming: 8 bases; junction bases outside the gene matches: 12. Germline-derived CDR1 and CDR2 are MDHEN and SYDVKM. This CDR3 is 16 amino acids long. The variable domain in full, completed from reference TRBV28 and TRBJ1-4, reads DVKVTQSSRYLVKRTGEKVFLECVQDMDHENMFWYRQDPGLGLRLIYFSYDVKMKEKGDIPEGYSVSREKKERFSLILESASTNQTSMYLCASSSDGGTGQEKLFFGSGTQLSVL.

This clonotype was counted only a few times. V gene TRBV6-1 combines with J gene TRBJ2-5; D is possibly TRBD1 or TRBD2 (5 bases each). Germline assignment: CDR1 MNHNS and CDR2 SASEGT. There are 13 residues in the CDR3. V was cut by 5 bases and J by 5 bases, with 12 bases left in between. The CDR3: CASSYGTWETQYF. The CDR3 DNA follows: TGTGCCAGCAGTTACGGGACCTGGGAGACCCAGTACTTC.

This clonotype has ten or more counts. The rearrangement uses TRBV5-1 and TRBJ2-7; TRBD1 matches 11 bases. The ends lost 4 bases at V and 6 bases at J; junction bases unmatched: 9. The CDR3 is made up of 15 amino acids. The V gene's germline CDR1 is SGHRS and CDR2 YFSETQ. The CDR3 region has the DNA TGCGCCAGCAGCACCGGGACAGGGGGGGGATCCGAGCAGTACTTC. It encodes CASSTGTGGGSEQYF.

This clonotype showed up many times. V usage is TRBV7-2 and J usage is TRBJ2-5, with TRBD2 matching over 10 bases. V gave up 5 bases and J gave up 1 base; unmatched junction bases: 4. The CDR3 contains 15 residues. CDR1 SGHTA and CDR2 FQGNSA come from the germline V gene. CDR3 DNA sequence: TGTGCCAGCAGCACAACTAGCGGGGCCCAAGAGACCCAGTACTTC. It codes for CASSTTSGAQETQYF.

The chain uses TRBV6-1 and TRBJ2-2, with D perhaps TRBD2 (6 bases). V dropped 6 bases and J dropped 5 bases, with 13 bases sitting between them. The CDR3 consists of 14 residues. Per germline, CDR1 MNHNS and CDR2 SASEGT. In DNA, the CDR3 is TGTGCCAGCAGGGTGGGACTCGAAACCGGGGAGCTGTTTTTT. Protein product: CASRVGLETGELFF.

This clonotype came up many times. The chain carries TRBV3-1 and TRBJ1-4; D gene uncertain. The germline V gene encodes CDR1 LGHDT and CDR2 YNNKEL (reference sequence). The V gene lost 3 bases and the J gene lost 7 bases, with 12 bases spanning the gap. The CDR3 consists of 14 residues. The CDR3 DNA reads as TGTGCCAGCAGCCATATAGGGTATCCTGAAAAACTGTTTTTT. As protein: CASSHIGYPEKLFF.

This clonotype has at least ten counts. V gene TRBV12-3 or TRBV12-4 combines with J gene TRBJ1-2, with a weak D call TRBD1 (6 bases). This CDR3 region has 14 residues. Trimming shortened V by 6 bases and J by 8 bases, and 19 bases separated the two germline ends. In DNA form, the CDR3 reads TGTGCCAGCAGCAGAGGGGGGGCGGAGGGCGGCTACACCTTC. Amino acid sequence: CASSRGGAEGGYTF.

The J gene is TRBJ2-6, the V gene TRBV9; D perhaps matches TRBD2 (5 bases). The germline CDR1 and CDR2 sequences are SGDLS and YYNGEE. The CDR3 sequence is 15 residues long. Trimming left V 3 bases short and J 3 bases short, with 10 bases between. The CDR3 loop reads CASSGPGGGANVLTF. For the CDR3, the DNA is TGTGCCAGCAGCGGCCCCGGAGGTGGGGCCAACGTCCTGACTTTC.